In this sample, the clone carrying this TCR beta chain turned up many times. Trimming left V 5 bases short and J 0 bases short, with 14 bases between. Germline CDR1 reads SGHAT; CDR2 reads FQDESV (reference sequence). This CDR3 spans 16 amino acids. This entry belongs to a study of CD8+CD57+ T cells in acquired aplastic anemia. The use of genomic DNA as template underpinned the TCR beta VDJ and CDR3 profiling. Each CDR3 protein gets one entry after TCRdb re-called the reads with MiXCR. The top ten hold 1.1% of the sample, which has approximately 180,000 distinct CDR3 sequences, about 45% seen once. Sequencing was done on patients that had shown CD8+CD57+ cell expansion by flow cytometry.

The specimen was sorted CD4+, CD8+, or CD8+CD57+ T cells (not recorded which) from PBMCs. This TCR came from a human donor with aplastic anemia. The chain couples TRBV11-1 to TRBJ2-1, with no clear D. CDR3 loop: CASSPSSLSSYNEQFF. DNA of the CDR3: TGTGCCAGCAGCCCAAGTAGCCTTAGCTCCTACAATGAGCAGTTCTTC.